This T cell receptor (beta chain) appears in the sequencing data of a study of shared clonotypes between healthy human individuals. Study-level results: Clonotype sharing among donors, it was expected, would be affected by sequencing depth.

For this clone: Its antigen is not identified.

Trimming took 5 bases from V and 1 from J, leaving 14 bases between them. Germline CDR1 reads SGHAT; CDR2 reads FQNNGV. The CDR3 length is 15 residues. This table comes from immunoSEQ multiplex PCR, and its TCRdb copy is limited to in-frame clones, with some not included. Here the sample spans approximately 2.4 million clones, approximately 96% being singletons. All participating donors were Caucasian adults from Nashville, Tennessee. This receptor was obtained from a man younger than 30 in good health. The chain recombines TRBV11-2 with TRBJ1-1; possibly TRBD1 for D (5 bases). Sequences were obtained from naive CD4+ T cells sorted from blood. Subset given: CD45RA+ positively selected. The CDR3 bases are TGTGCCAGCAGCCCAGTGGTCAGGGCGAACACTGAAGCTTTCTTT. It encodes CASSPVVRANTEAFF.